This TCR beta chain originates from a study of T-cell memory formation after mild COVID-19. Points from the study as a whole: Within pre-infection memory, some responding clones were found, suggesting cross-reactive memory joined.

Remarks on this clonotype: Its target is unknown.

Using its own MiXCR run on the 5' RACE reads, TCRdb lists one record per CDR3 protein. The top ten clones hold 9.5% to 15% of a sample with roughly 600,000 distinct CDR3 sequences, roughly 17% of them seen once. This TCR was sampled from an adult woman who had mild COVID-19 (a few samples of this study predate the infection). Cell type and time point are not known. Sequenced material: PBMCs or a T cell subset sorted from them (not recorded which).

CDR3 DNA: TGTGCCAGCAGTTACTCCGGGACAGCCTATGGCTACACCTTC. As protein: CASSYSGTAYGYTF. This chain connects TRBV6-6 to TRBJ1-2; 7 bases agree with TRBD1. The CDR3 has 14 amino acids. The V gene's germline CDR1 is MNHNY and CDR2 SVGAGI (reference sequence). V was pared by 0 bases and J by 4 bases, with 2 bases of the junction left unmatched.